The present entry profiles one T cell receptor beta chain with its context. The presence of a unique molecular identifier marked each TCR cDNA molecule. TCRdb reprocessed the 5' RACE reads with MiXCR, giving one entry per CDR3 protein. The sample holds 95,000 to 130,000 distinct CDR3 sequences, 9% to 15% seen once. This entry comes from a study of spatial heterogeneity in lung cancer. The CDR3 has 13 residues. From germline, CDR1 is SGHTA and CDR2 FQGTGA. Trimming shortened V by 5 bases and J by 3 bases, and 10 bases separated the two germline ends. The time point denotes: blood at routine non-recurrence follow-up after resection. Whole RNA obtained from tumor, nontumor lung or frozen PBMC underwent sequencing without sorting.

Sequenced material: PBMCs, taken at follow-up. This receptor was obtained from a male donor with early-stage non-small cell lung cancer. The chain combines TRBV7-3 with TRBJ1-1, with D maybe TRBD1 (6 bases). In DNA, the CDR3 is TGTGCCAGCAGCACTACAGGGTACACTGAAGCTTTCTTT. It specifies CASSTTGYTEAFF.